This T cell receptor beta chain was sequenced during a study of T cell responses to AZD1222 COVID-19 vaccine. Per the germline V gene, CDR1 is MNHEY and CDR2 is SMNVEV (reference sequence). The CDR3 loop spans 13 amino acids. The V and J ends lost 5 bases and 10 bases, in that order; junction bases with no gene match: 8. Here immunoSEQ multiplex PCR was the method, and the copy in TCRdb shows in-frame clones only, minus some. Of 110,000 to 150,000 clones in the sample, 85% to 90% were seen once. The J gene is TRBJ1-5, the V gene TRBV27; 7 bases are shared with TRBD1. This TCR was sampled from an adult in good health. Sequences were derived from peripheral blood, sampled on day 0 of AZD1222 vaccination. The CDR3 sequence is CASSGTQGRPQHF. CDR3 sequence (DNA): TGTGCCAGCAGTGGAACACAGGGGCGACCCCAGCATTTT.